These 6 T cell receptor beta chains share one sample of origin, sequenced in a study of blood T cell repertoires in COVID-19. Clones were sequenced by immunoSEQ multiplex PCR, and TCRdb holds only the in-frame ones, with some missing. The sample holds 200,000 or so clones, 82% seen once. The sequenced sample was peripheral blood. The receptors were sampled from a woman aged 25 to 39 with acute or convalescent COVID-19.

The J gene is TRBJ1-1, the V gene TRBV7-2, with a weak D call TRBD1 (5 bases). Per the germline V gene, CDR1 is SGHTA and CDR2 is FQGNSA. The CDR3 runs to 15 residues. V was clipped by 6 bases and J by 1 base, with 15 bases between them. In DNA form, the CDR3 reads TGTGCCAGCAGTCCACCCCGGGGGGGGAACACTGAAGCTTTCTTT. It codes for CASSPPRGGNTEAFF.

J is TRBJ2-1 and V is TRBV3-1 (or the pseudogene TRBV3-2), with 9 bases that match TRBD2. The J segment lost 7 bases and the V segment lost 4 bases, leaving 8 bases of the junction unmatched. CDR1 is LGHDT, CDR2 YNNKEL, per germline (reference sequence). The CDR3 covers 15 residues. Written as DNA, the CDR3 is TGTGCCAGCAGCCCGATGGTAGCGGGAGATAATGAGCAGTTCTTC. This codes for CASSPMVAGDNEQFF.

The chain combines TRBV6-2 or TRBV6-3 with TRBJ1-3; D remains unclear. The V end lost 4 bases, the J end lost 6 bases, and 10 bases lay between the germline ends. The CDR3 loop spans 13 amino acids. Germline values: CDR1 MNHEY, CDR2 SVGEGT. The CDR3 DNA follows: TGTGCCAGCAGTTCCGGGAGCCCAAACACCATATATTTT. Residues: CASSSGSPNTIYF.

The chain links TRBV10-1 to TRBJ1-2, with unresolved D. The CDR3 extends over 10 amino acids. V lost 6 bases and J 3 bases, leaving 2 bases between the germline ends. Germline V gene sequence: CDR1 WNHNN, CDR2 SYGVQD (reference sequence). CDR3 sequence: CASSDYGYTF. The CDR3 region has the DNA TGCGCCAGCAGCGACTATGGCTACACCTTC.

This clone showed up just once. V gene TRBV7-2 combines with J gene TRBJ2-5; TRBD2 agrees at 8 bases. The CDR3 runs to 15 residues. Germline V gives CDR1 SGHTA, CDR2 FQGNSA. Unmatched junction bases numbered 5, after V lost 1 base and J lost 4 bases. CDR3 sequence reads: CASSLDGGGLETQYF. The CDR3 DNA follows: TGTGCCAGCAGCTTAGATGGCGGGGGGCTAGAGACCCAGTACTTC.

This chain links TRBV19 with TRBJ1-1; D perhaps matches TRBD1 (5 bases). CDR3 length: 14 residues. V was shortened by 8 bases and J by 1 base, with 14 bases between the two germline ends. Germline V gives CDR1 LNHDA, CDR2 SQIVND (reference sequence). The CDR3 nucleotides read TGTGCCAGTCAACGTGGGCAGGGGAACACTGAAGCTTTCTTT. This codes for CASQRGQGNTEAFF.